This is a list of T cell receptor beta chains from one sample in a study of long-term antiretroviral therapy in people with HIV. Using immunoSEQ multiplex PCR, the repertoire was profiled, and TCRdb retains in-frame clones only, with some absent. The sample lists roughly 26,000 clones, approximately 95% occurring once. The source material was unsorted PBMCs, sampled roughly 5.1 years after starting antiretroviral therapy. Receptor source: a woman between 50 and 59 years old with HIV. CDR3s include the opening cysteine and the closing phenylalanine or tryptophan. The D gene is left open where the match is weak. Where a row states a size, it is once, few, many or the class of an expanded clone; other rows omit it.

clone_size: .; v_call: TRBV7-2; j_call: TRBJ2-7; d_call: .; cdr3_nt: TGTGCCAGCAGCTTAACGGGTTTTGCCTACGAGCAGTACTTC; cdr3_aa: CASSLTGFAYEQYF
clone_size: .; v_call: TRBV27; j_call: TRBJ2-3; d_call: .; cdr3_nt: TGTGCCACCGGGACGGAAAGCACAGATACGCAGTATTTT; cdr3_aa: CATGTESTDTQYF
clone_size: .; v_call: TRBV6-4; j_call: TRBJ2-2; d_call: .; cdr3_nt: TGTGCCAGCAGTGAACAAAGCGGCCCCGGGGAGCTGTTTTTT; cdr3_aa: CASSEQSGPGELFF
clone_size: .; v_call: TRBV9; j_call: TRBJ2-7; d_call: TRBD2; cdr3_nt: TGTGCCAGCAGCGTAGGGGTGACTAGCGGGATCTACGAGCAGTACTTC; cdr3_aa: CASSVGVTSGIYEQYF
clone_size: once; v_call: TRBV19; j_call: TRBJ2-3; d_call: .; cdr3_nt: TGTGCCAGTAGTTGGCAGATCGGGGATACGCAGTATTTT; cdr3_aa: CASSWQIGDTQYF
clone_size: .; v_call: TRBV28; j_call: TRBJ1-5; d_call: .; cdr3_nt: TGTGCCAGCAGTTCCACCAGGAGCAATCAGCCCCAGCATTTT; cdr3_aa: CASSSTRSNQPQHF
clone_size: .; v_call: TRBV28; j_call: TRBJ1-5; d_call: .; cdr3_nt: TGTGCCAGCAGCGCCCCTGGAGATCCAAATCAGCCCCAGCATTTT; cdr3_aa: CASSAPGDPNQPQHF
clone_size: .; v_call: TRBV7-9; j_call: TRBJ2-2; d_call: .; cdr3_nt: TGTGCCAGCAGCTTAGACTCCGTTACCGGGGAGCTGTTTTTT; cdr3_aa: CASSLDSVTGELFF
clone_size: .; v_call: TRBV5-6; j_call: TRBJ2-7; d_call: .; cdr3_nt: TGTGCCAGCAGCTTGGTGTCGGGTAGCTCCTACGAGCAGTACTTC; cdr3_aa: CASSLVSGSSYEQYF
clone_size: .; v_call: TRBV4-1; j_call: TRBJ2-5; d_call: TRBD1; cdr3_nt: TGCGCCAGCAGATCCGAGACAGGGGGCAAAGAGACCCAGTACTTC; cdr3_aa: CASRSETGGKETQYF
clone_size: .; v_call: TRBV4-3; j_call: TRBJ1-2; d_call: .; cdr3_nt: TGCGCCAGCAGCCAAGATGGGGGGTATGGCTACACCTTC; cdr3_aa: CASSQDGGYGYTF
clone_size: .; v_call: TRBV27; j_call: TRBJ2-7; d_call: .; cdr3_nt: TGTGCCAGCAGTCCTCCGGGACTTTACGAGCAGTACTTC; cdr3_aa: CASSPPGLYEQYF
clone_size: .; v_call: TRBV5-1; j_call: TRBJ1-1; d_call: .; cdr3_nt: TGCGCCAGCAAACCCCGGGACAAGAACACTGAAGCTTTCTTT; cdr3_aa: CASKPRDKNTEAFF
clone_size: .; v_call: TRBV28; j_call: TRBJ2-1; d_call: TRBD1; cdr3_nt: TGTGCCGGCAAAACAGGGGGCCCTCAGGATGAGCAGTTCTTC; cdr3_aa: CAGKTGGPQDEQFF
clone_size: .; v_call: TRBV9; j_call: TRBJ2-1; d_call: .; cdr3_nt: TGTGCCAGCAGCGTAGTGGCTATTAGTGAGCAGTTCTTC; cdr3_aa: CASSVVAISEQFF
clone_size: .; v_call: TRBV28; j_call: TRBJ2-2; d_call: TRBD2; cdr3_nt: TGTGCCAGCAGTTTATATAGCGGGAGTGGGACCGGGGAGCTGTTTTTT; cdr3_aa: CASSLYSGSGTGELFF
clone_size: .; v_call: TRBV6-5; j_call: TRBJ2-7; d_call: .; cdr3_nt: TGTGCCAGCAGTTACGCATCGGGGGTAAACTACGAGCAGTACTTC; cdr3_aa: CASSYASGVNYEQYF
clone_size: .; v_call: TRBV7-9; j_call: TRBJ1-2; d_call: TRBD1; cdr3_nt: TGTGCCAGCAGTCCCGGACAGGGGAATGGCTACACCTTC; cdr3_aa: CASSPGQGNGYTF
clone_size: once; v_call: TRBV19; j_call: TRBJ1-1; d_call: .; cdr3_nt: TGTGCCACCCAGTGGGGGGCAACTGAAGCTTTCTTT; cdr3_aa: CATQWGATEAFF
clone_size: .; v_call: TRBV19; j_call: TRBJ2-7; d_call: .; cdr3_nt: TGTGCCATCCGTCGGCCAGGGCAGTACTTC; cdr3_aa: CAIRRPGQYF
clone_size: .; v_call: TRBV7-8; j_call: TRBJ1-4; d_call: .; cdr3_nt: TGTGCCAGCAGCTATTGGACAGACGGGAGGGGTGAAAAACTGTTTTTT; cdr3_aa: CASSYWTDGRGEKLFF
clone_size: .; v_call: TRBV5-1; j_call: TRBJ2-7; d_call: TRBD1; cdr3_nt: TGCGCCAGCAGCTTTTCCGGGACAGGGAGATACGAGCAGTACTTC; cdr3_aa: CASSFSGTGRYEQYF
clone_size: .; v_call: TRBV6-1; j_call: TRBJ1-1; d_call: .; cdr3_nt: TGTGCCGGAAAACTGGGCCCTAAGGACACTGAAGCTTTCTTT; cdr3_aa: CAGKLGPKDTEAFF
clone_size: once; v_call: TRBV5-6; j_call: TRBJ1-1; d_call: .; cdr3_nt: TGTGCCAGCAGCCCGGCCTGGGCCACTGAAGCTTTCTTT; cdr3_aa: CASSPAWATEAFF
clone_size: once; v_call: TRBV6-1; j_call: TRBJ2-3; d_call: TRBD2; cdr3_nt: TGTGCCAGCAGTGCACGGACTAGCGGAGGCACAGATACGCAGTATTTT; cdr3_aa: CASSARTSGGTDTQYF
clone_size: .; v_call: TRBV11-2; j_call: TRBJ2-1; d_call: TRBD1; cdr3_nt: TGTGCCAGCAGCTTGCCAGGGGGCCCCTACAATGAGCAGTTCTTC; cdr3_aa: CASSLPGGPYNEQFF
clone_size: .; v_call: TRBV2; j_call: TRBJ2-5; d_call: .; cdr3_nt: TGTGCCAGCAGTGAAGCGCTTCGGTTTAAATCCCAAGAGACCCAGTACTTC; cdr3_aa: CASSEALRFKSQETQYF
clone_size: once; v_call: TRBV6-1; j_call: TRBJ2-7; d_call: .; cdr3_nt: TGTGCCAGCCTGTCGTTCTACGAGCAGTACTTC; cdr3_aa: CASLSFYEQYF
clone_size: .; v_call: TRBV28; j_call: TRBJ2-3; d_call: TRBD2; cdr3_nt: TGTGCCAGCAAGTCTCCGACTAGCGGTAGCACAGATACGCAGTATTTT; cdr3_aa: CASKSPTSGSTDTQYF
clone_size: .; v_call: TRBV27; j_call: TRBJ1-5; d_call: .; cdr3_nt: TGTGCCAGCAGTTTATCCTGGGAGGATCAGCCCCAGCATTTT; cdr3_aa: CASSLSWEDQPQHF
clone_size: .; v_call: TRBV5-4; j_call: TRBJ2-3; d_call: .; cdr3_nt: TGTGCCAGCAGCTTGGATTTGGACACAGATACGCAGTATTTT; cdr3_aa: CASSLDLDTDTQYF
clone_size: .; v_call: TRBV6-5; j_call: TRBJ2-1; d_call: TRBD2; cdr3_nt: TGTGCCAGCAGTTATGGGACTAGCGGGAACAATGAGCAGTTCTTC; cdr3_aa: CASSYGTSGNNEQFF
clone_size: .; v_call: TRBV6-5; j_call: TRBJ2-1; d_call: TRBD2; cdr3_nt: TGTGCCAGCAGTTATTCTAGCGGGACCTACAATGAGCAGTTCTTC; cdr3_aa: CASSYSSGTYNEQFF
clone_size: .; v_call: TRBV5-6; j_call: TRBJ1-5; d_call: .; cdr3_nt: TGTGCCAGCAGCTTCCAGGGTAGTAATCAGCCCCAGCATTTT; cdr3_aa: CASSFQGSNQPQHF
clone_size: .; v_call: TRBV28; j_call: TRBJ2-3; d_call: TRBD2; cdr3_nt: TGTGCCAGCCCTCCTCCGGGACTAGCGGTCACAGATACGCAGTATTTT; cdr3_aa: CASPPPGLAVTDTQYF
clone_size: .; v_call: TRBV5-1; j_call: TRBJ2-3; d_call: TRBD2; cdr3_nt: TGCGCCAGCAGCTCCGCCCCGACTAGCGGCACAGATACGCAGTATTTT; cdr3_aa: CASSSAPTSGTDTQYF
clone_size: .; v_call: TRBV6-5; j_call: TRBJ1-1; d_call: TRBD1; cdr3_nt: TGTGCCAGCGCGGGACAGCCTACTGGAGCTTTCTTT; cdr3_aa: CASAGQPTGAFF
clone_size: once; v_call: TRBV18; j_call: TRBJ2-7; d_call: TRBD2; cdr3_nt: TGTGCCAGCTCCGCGGGAGGGTGGGACGAGCAGTACTTC; cdr3_aa: CASSAGGWDEQYF
clone_size: .; v_call: TRBV7-8; j_call: TRBJ2-3; d_call: TRBD2; cdr3_nt: TGTGCCAGCAGCCAAGGACTAGGAGATACGCAGTATTTT; cdr3_aa: CASSQGLGDTQYF
clone_size: .; v_call: TRBV10-3; j_call: TRBJ2-4; d_call: TRBD2; cdr3_nt: TGTGCCATCAGCGGCACTAGCGGGACGACGAACATTCAGTACTTC; cdr3_aa: CAISGTSGTTNIQYF
clone_size: .; v_call: TRBV12-2; j_call: TRBJ2-1; d_call: .; cdr3_nt: TGTGCAAGTCGCCTACTAGCGGGTTTCAATGAGCAGTTCTTC; cdr3_aa: CASRLLAGFNEQFF
clone_size: .; v_call: TRBV19; j_call: TRBJ2-7; d_call: .; cdr3_nt: TGTGCCAGTAGTATCCCCGGGAACTCCTACGAGCAGTACTTC; cdr3_aa: CASSIPGNSYEQYF
clone_size: once; v_call: TRBV28; j_call: TRBJ1-1; d_call: .; cdr3_nt: TGTGCCAGCACCCGTAACACTGAAGCTTTCTTT; cdr3_aa: CASTRNTEAFF
clone_size: .; v_call: TRBV5-1; j_call: TRBJ1-1; d_call: .; cdr3_nt: TGCGCCAGCAGCTTGCAGCAGGCGGGAACTGAAGCTTTCTTT; cdr3_aa: CASSLQQAGTEAFF
clone_size: .; v_call: TRBV10-3; j_call: TRBJ1-1; d_call: .; cdr3_nt: TGTGCCATCAGTGAGTCTTTAAGTCGGCTGGGTTTCTTT; cdr3_aa: CAISESLSRLGFF
clone_size: .; v_call: TRBV7-9; j_call: TRBJ2-5; d_call: .; cdr3_nt: TGTGCCAGCAGCTTAGCCAGGACCCAAGAGACCCAGTACTTC; cdr3_aa: CASSLARTQETQYF
clone_size: .; v_call: TRBV7-3; j_call: TRBJ1-1; d_call: .; cdr3_nt: TGTGCCAGCAGTTCGGGGACGGCGGACACTGAAGCTTTCTTT; cdr3_aa: CASSSGTADTEAFF
clone_size: once; v_call: TRBV5-5; j_call: TRBJ2-3; d_call: .; cdr3_nt: TGTGCCAGCAGCTTGGTGCACGGGGGCACAGATACGCAGTATTTT; cdr3_aa: CASSLVHGGTDTQYF
clone_size: .; v_call: TRBV5-1; j_call: TRBJ2-5; d_call: TRBD2; cdr3_nt: TGCGCCAGCAGTGAGAGCGGGAACCAAGAGACCCAGTACTTC; cdr3_aa: CASSESGNQETQYF
clone_size: .; v_call: TRBV19; j_call: TRBJ2-1; d_call: .; cdr3_nt: TGTGCCAGTAGTATGTGGGAGAGCTCCTACAATGAGCAGTTCTTC; cdr3_aa: CASSMWESSYNEQFF
clone_size: .; v_call: TRBV19; j_call: TRBJ2-1; d_call: .; cdr3_nt: TGTGCCAGTAGTGGCCTAGGGGACGCCAATGAGCAGTTCTTC; cdr3_aa: CASSGLGDANEQFF
clone_size: .; v_call: TRBV6-1; j_call: TRBJ1-2; d_call: .; cdr3_nt: TGTGCCAGCAGTGAAGCCTACGGTGGCTACACCTTC; cdr3_aa: CASSEAYGGYTF
clone_size: .; v_call: TRBV18; j_call: TRBJ2-3; d_call: .; cdr3_nt: TGTGCCAGCTCACCACCTTTAACTAATCCCACAGATACGCAGTATTTT; cdr3_aa: CASSPPLTNPTDTQYF
clone_size: .; v_call: TRBV28; j_call: TRBJ1-2; d_call: .; cdr3_nt: TGTGCCAGCAGTTTTTGGCAGGGCTGGGGCTACACCTTC; cdr3_aa: CASSFWQGWGYTF
clone_size: .; v_call: TRBV19; j_call: TRBJ1-1; d_call: TRBD1; cdr3_nt: TGTGCCAGTAGTATACGAGAATCAACGGGACAGGGGGCTTTCTTT; cdr3_aa: CASSIRESTGQGAFF